The TCR beta chain described here comes from a study of kidney transplant recipient with SARS-CoV-2 infection. TCRdb ran MiXCR on the reads and lists one entry per CDR3 protein. This table holds about 250,000 distinct CDR3 sequences, 25% to 35% found once. The receptor was isolated from a young adult male patient who had COVID-19 and was a kidney transplant recipient. Some T cells may be graft donor cells. The sequenced sample was a blood sample, obtained at baseline and on day 111 from a kidney transplant recipient.

The chain's CDR3 is CAWSGERGYPKNIQYF. The CDR3 nucleotides are TGTGCCTGGAGTGGGGAAAGGGGGTATCCCAAAAACATTCAGTACTTC. This chain uses TRBV30 with TRBJ2-4; weak D call: TRBD1 (6 bases). From germline, CDR1 is GTSNPN and CDR2 SVGIG (reference sequence). Trimming stripped 1 base from V and 2 bases from J, with 15 bases between. CDR3 length: 16 amino acids.